One and the same sample provided the 23 T cell receptor beta chains below, sequenced in a study of T cell responses to AZD1222 COVID-19 vaccine. Profiling relied on immunoSEQ multiplex PCR, and the TCRdb table lists in-frame clones only, not all of them. The repertoire consists of over 100,000 clones, with about 85% occurring once and the leading ten covering roughly 5%. Sequences were derived from peripheral blood, sampled on day 0 of AZD1222 vaccination. Receptors originate from an adult in good health.

The chain joins TRBV5-6 to TRBJ1-5; unclear D gene. The V gene's germline CDR1 is SGHDT and CDR2 YYEEEE. Trimming left V 2 bases short and J 3 bases short, with 6 bases between. This CDR3 has 13 amino acids. This CDR3 is CASSFQYNQPQHF. In nucleotides, the CDR3 is TGTGCCAGCAGCTTCCAGTACAATCAGCCCCAGCATTTT.

V usage is TRBV12-3 or TRBV12-4 and J usage is TRBJ2-1; perhaps TRBD1 as D (5 bases). V was shortened by 1 base and J by 7 bases, with 8 bases between the two germline ends. The CDR3 runs 13 residues. The CDR3 loop reads CASSLGGHNEQFF. The CDR3 bases are TGTGCCAGCAGTTTAGGCGGACATAATGAGCAGTTCTTC.

The V call is TRBV5-1, the J call TRBJ1-4; D remains ambiguous. With 4 bases removed from V and 7 bases from J, the gap between germline ends came to 14 bases. Germline-derived CDR1 and CDR2 are SGHRS and YFSETQ. The CDR3 is made up of 14 amino acids. CDR3 amino acids: CASSRRPRGEKLFF. In DNA form, the CDR3 reads TGCGCCAGCAGCCGGAGGCCCCGGGGTGAAAAACTGTTTTTT.

CDR3 sequence reads: CASRPPLGRGTYNEQFF. The CDR3 DNA sequence: TGTGCCAGCAGGCCCCCCCTCGGCAGGGGCACCTACAATGAGCAGTTCTTC. The chain combines TRBV28 with TRBJ2-1; a possible D gene is TRBD1 (6 bases). V was clipped by 6 bases and J by 2 bases, with 20 bases between them. The CDR3 length is 17 residues. Germline V gene data show CDR1 as MDHEN and CDR2 as SYDVKM.

The V gene is TRBV9, the J gene TRBJ1-6; D is uncertain. The V end lost 0 bases, the J end lost 4 bases, and 5 bases lay between the germline ends. The CDR3 spans 14 residues. CDR1 is SGDLS and CDR2 is YYNGEE in the germline V gene. The CDR3 here is CASSVAVYNSPLHF. The CDR3 nucleotides are TGTGCCAGCAGCGTAGCCGTGTATAATTCACCCCTCCACTTT.

For the CDR3, the DNA is TGTGCCACCAGCAGAGTTGACGGGCAGGGGGGAGAGCAGTACTTC. Residues: CATSRVDGQGGEQYF. The rearrangement links TRBV15 to TRBJ2-7; the D gene is possibly TRBD1 (7 bases). There are 15 residues in the CDR3. Between the trimmed V and J ends, which lost 1 base and 7 bases, there was a span of 17 bases. Germline-derived CDR1 and CDR2 are LNHNV and YYDKDF (reference sequence).

This chain uses TRBV5-4 with TRBJ2-1; D ambiguous. The germline CDR1 and CDR2 sequences are SGHNT and YYREEE (reference sequence). Trimming took 0 bases from V and 2 from J, leaving 9 bases between them. The CDR3 loop spans 15 amino acids. The CDR3 DNA is TGTGCCAGCAGCTTGGACCTAGGGCCCTACAATGAGCAGTTCTTC. Amino acid sequence: CASSLDLGPYNEQFF.

The chain carries TRBV18 and TRBJ2-1; 11 nucleotides line up with TRBD2. The CDR3 runs to 15 residues. The germline CDR1 and CDR2 sequences are KGHSH and LQKENI. V dropped 4 bases and J dropped 8; count of bases not matched to a gene: 7. CDR3 residues: CASSQLAGEDDEQFF. CDR3 coding DNA: TGTGCCAGCTCACAACTAGCGGGAGAGGACGATGAGCAGTTCTTC.

The chain uses TRBV2 and TRBJ2-4; 10 positions agree with TRBD1. The germline V gene encodes CDR1 SNHLY and CDR2 FYNNEI. V was pared by 4 bases and J by 6 bases, with 9 bases of the junction left unmatched. The length of the CDR3 is 16 residues. CDR3 sequence reads: CASSVGTGEGLNIQYF. Here the CDR3 DNA reads TGTGCCAGCAGTGTCGGGACAGGGGAAGGTTTAAACATTCAGTACTTC.

The J gene is TRBJ1-2, the V gene TRBV4-3, with a tentative D call TRBD1 (5 bases). CDR3 length equals 14 residues. V lost 9 bases to trimming and J lost 7 bases, with 21 bases between them. Germline V CDR1 and CDR2: LGHNA, YSLEER. The CDR3 sequence: CASHEGTGTAGYTF. DNA for the CDR3: TGCGCCAGTCACGAGGGTACAGGAACGGCTGGCTACACCTTC.

The rearrangement joins TRBV5-4 to TRBJ1-1, with TRBD1 as a possible D gene (5 bases). Trimming took 1 base from V and 5 from J, leaving 15 bases between them. This CDR3 contains 15 residues. CDR1 is SGHNT and CDR2 is YYREEE in the germline V gene (reference sequence). The CDR3 reads CASSLPPGTGTEAFF. In nucleotides, the CDR3 is TGTGCCAGCAGCTTGCCGCCGGGGACGGGAACTGAAGCTTTCTTT.

The chain recombines TRBV7-2 with TRBJ1-2; a possible D gene is TRBD1 (5 bases). The V end lost 4 bases, the J end lost 0 bases, and 12 bases lay between the germline ends. Germline V lookup: CDR1 SGHTA, CDR2 FQGNSA. CDR3 length: 15 residues. In DNA form, the CDR3 reads TGTGCCAGCAGCTCCAGACAGAAAACTAACTATGGCTACACCTTC. Residues: CASSSRQKTNYGYTF.

The V and J genes are TRBV5-4 and TRBJ1-1; perhaps TRBD1 as D (6 bases). Germline V lookup: CDR1 SGHNT, CDR2 YYREEE (reference sequence). This CDR3 is 13 amino acids long. V lost 7 bases to trimming and J lost 1 base, with 11 bases between them. The CDR3 DNA reads TGTGCCAGCCCGTACAGGGAGAACACTGAAGCTTTCTTT. It yields the protein CASPYRENTEAFF.

The V and J genes are TRBV18 and TRBJ1-1; D not resolved. The CDR3 length is 13 residues. Trimming removed 3 bases at V and 1 base at J, with 6 bases between. The germline V gene has CDR1 KGHSH and CDR2 LQKENI. CDR3 protein: CASSPDPNTEAFF. The DNA of the CDR3 is TGTGCCAGCTCACCCGATCCGAACACTGAAGCTTTCTTT.

This chain links TRBV7-9 with TRBJ2-1; 11 positions agree with TRBD2. In germline, CDR1 is SEHNR, CDR2 FQNEAQ (reference sequence). The V and J ends lost 5 bases and 5 bases, in that order; junction bases with no gene match: 5. This CDR3 is built from 15 residues. The CDR3 DNA reads as TGTGCCAGCAGCCCGACTAGCGGGAACGACAATGAGCAGTTCTTC. This translates into CASSPTSGNDNEQFF.

This chain joins TRBV30 and TRBJ2-5; 7 bases fit TRBD1. The V and J ends lost 4 bases and 1 base, in that order; junction bases with no gene match: 9. The CDR3 sequence is 15 residues long. Germline CDR1 is GTSNPN and CDR2 is SVGIG (reference sequence). The CDR3 spells CAWTNPGQPQETQYF. The DNA for the CDR3 is TGTGCCTGGACCAATCCGGGACAGCCCCAAGAGACCCAGTACTTC. Using reference TRBV30 and TRBJ2-5 for the parts outside the CDR3, the full variable domain is SQTIHQWPATLVQPVGSPLSLECTVEGTSNPNLYWYRQAAGRGLQLLFYSVGIGQISSEVPQNLSASRPQDRQFILSSKKLLLSDSGFYLCAWTNPGQPQETQYFGPGTRLLVL.

V usage is TRBV25-1 and J usage is TRBJ2-7; 7 nucleotides line up with TRBD1. CDR1 MGHDK and CDR2 SYGVNS come from the germline V gene. The CDR3 extends over 12 amino acids. After removal of 6 bases from V and 4 bases from J, the junction contained 3 bases not matched to a gene. CDR3 in DNA: TGTGCCAGCAGGGGACAGTTTTACGAGCAGTACTTC. Translation: CASRGQFYEQYF.

V and J are TRBV28 and TRBJ2-1; TRBD2 matches at 16 bases. V lost 4 bases to trimming and J lost 8 bases; unmatched junction nucleotides: 11. This CDR3 region has 18 residues. The germline gives CDR1 MDHEN, CDR2 SYDVKM. The CDR3 loop reads CASSSPGTSGRAWDEQFF. DNA for the CDR3: TGTGCCAGCAGTTCCCCCGGGACTAGCGGGAGGGCCTGGGATGAGCAGTTCTTC.

The chain combines TRBV30 with TRBJ2-7; no reliable D call. Trimming pared 2 bases from V and 2 bases from J, leaving 13 bases between. CDR1 and CDR2 (germline): GTSNPN, SVGIG (reference sequence). There are 14 residues in the CDR3. The CDR3 loop is CAWSRAPEAYEQYF. The CDR3 DNA is TGTGCCTGGAGTAGGGCACCTGAGGCCTACGAGCAGTACTTC.

This clone was recorded only once. The chain links TRBV7-2 to TRBJ1-1; D call uncertain. CDR1 is SGHTA, CDR2 FQGNSA, per germline. V lost 1 base and J lost 5, with 17 bases in between. This CDR3 has 16 amino acids. CDR3 DNA sequence: TGTGCCAGCAGCTTAGGCAAGACCTCGGCGAGGACTGAAGCTTTCTTT. Protein product: CASSLGKTSARTEAFF.

This chain uses TRBV9 with TRBJ2-3, with TRBD2 matching over 7 bases. This CDR3 contains 15 residues. V shed 8 bases, J shed 0 bases, and the junction held 9 bases outside the gene matches. The germline V gene encodes CDR1 SGDLS and CDR2 YYNGEE. Here the CDR3 reads CASTRAGWSTDTQYF. In nucleotides, the CDR3 is TGTGCCAGTACCCGAGCGGGATGGAGCACAGATACGCAGTATTTT. Full variable domain (missing parts from reference TRBV9 and TRBJ2-3): DSGVTQTPKHLITATGQRVTLRCSPRSGDLSVYWYQQSLDQGLQFLIQYYNGEERAKGNILERFSAQQFPDLHSELNLSSLELGDSALYFCASTRAGWSTDTQYFGPGTRLTVL.

This chain connects TRBV11-3 to TRBJ2-1; 7 bases align to TRBD2. The CDR3 length is 14 residues. With V trimmed by 5 bases and J by 5 bases, 6 bases remained unmatched. Germline V gene data show CDR1 as SGHNT and CDR2 as YENEEA. This CDR3 reads CASSLGGSNNEQFF. CDR3 coding DNA: TGTGCCAGCAGCCTCGGGGGGAGCAACAATGAGCAGTTCTTC.

This chain joins TRBV6-5 and TRBJ1-2; 11 nucleotides agree with TRBD1. CDR3 length: 14 amino acids. The V gene end was trimmed by 6 bases and the J gene end by 2 bases; junction bases not matched to a gene: 2. The V gene's germline CDR1 is MNHEY and CDR2 SVGAGI. The CDR3 sequence is CASRGTGGNYGYTF. CDR3 sequence (DNA): TGTGCCAGCAGAGGGACAGGGGGAAACTATGGCTACACCTTC.